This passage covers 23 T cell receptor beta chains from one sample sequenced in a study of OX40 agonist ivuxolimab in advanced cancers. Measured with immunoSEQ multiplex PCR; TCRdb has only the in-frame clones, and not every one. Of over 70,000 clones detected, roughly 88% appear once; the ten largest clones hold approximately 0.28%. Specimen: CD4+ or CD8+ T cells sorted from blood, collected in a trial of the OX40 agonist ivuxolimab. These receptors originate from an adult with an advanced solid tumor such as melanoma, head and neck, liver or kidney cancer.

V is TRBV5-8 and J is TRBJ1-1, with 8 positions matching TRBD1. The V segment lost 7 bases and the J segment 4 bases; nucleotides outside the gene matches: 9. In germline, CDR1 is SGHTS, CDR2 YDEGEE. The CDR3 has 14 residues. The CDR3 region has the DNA TGTGCCAGCGCGACCAGGGGGCACTCCACTGAAGCTTTCTTT. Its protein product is CASATRGHSTEAFF.

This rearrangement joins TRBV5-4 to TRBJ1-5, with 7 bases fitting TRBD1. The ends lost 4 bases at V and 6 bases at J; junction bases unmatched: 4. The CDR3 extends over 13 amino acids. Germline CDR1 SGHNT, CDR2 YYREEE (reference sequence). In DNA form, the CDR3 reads TGTGCCAGCAGCAAAGAGGGGGCTCAGCCCCAGCATTTT. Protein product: CASSKEGAQPQHF.

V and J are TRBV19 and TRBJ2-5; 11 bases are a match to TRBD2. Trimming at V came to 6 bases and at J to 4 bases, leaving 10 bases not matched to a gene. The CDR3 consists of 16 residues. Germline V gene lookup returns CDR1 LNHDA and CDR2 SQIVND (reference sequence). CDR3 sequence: CASSSPLAGAGETQYF. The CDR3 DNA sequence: TGTGCCAGTAGCTCCCCACTAGCGGGGGCGGGAGAGACCCAGTACTTC.

CDR3: CASEGWGTEAFF. CDR3 DNA: TGTGCCAGCGAGGGTTGGGGGACTGAAGCTTTCTTT. This sequence joins TRBV18 and TRBJ1-1, with D possibly matching TRBD1 (5 bases). Germline CDR1 KGHSH, CDR2 LQKENI. The CDR3 is 12 amino acids. V shed 8 bases and J shed 5 bases, with 12 bases lying between them.

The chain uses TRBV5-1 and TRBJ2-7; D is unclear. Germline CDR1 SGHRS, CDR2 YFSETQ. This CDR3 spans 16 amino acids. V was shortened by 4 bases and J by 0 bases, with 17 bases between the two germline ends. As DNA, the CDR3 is TGCGCCAGCAGCCCACGCCCGGCGAGTAGCTCCTACGAGCAGTACTTC. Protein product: CASSPRPASSSYEQYF.

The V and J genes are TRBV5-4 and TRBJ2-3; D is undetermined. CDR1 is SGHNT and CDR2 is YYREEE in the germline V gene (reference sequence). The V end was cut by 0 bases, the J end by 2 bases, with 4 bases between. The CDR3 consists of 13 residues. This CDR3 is CASSLVTTDTQYF. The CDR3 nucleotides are TGTGCCAGCAGCTTGGTAACCACAGATACGCAGTATTTT.

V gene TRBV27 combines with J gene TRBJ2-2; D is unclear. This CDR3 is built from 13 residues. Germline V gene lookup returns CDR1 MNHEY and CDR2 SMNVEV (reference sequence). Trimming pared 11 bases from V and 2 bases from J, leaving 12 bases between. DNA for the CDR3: TGTGCCGCCCGAGAGGAAAACACCGGGGAGCTGTTTTTT. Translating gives CAAREENTGELFF.

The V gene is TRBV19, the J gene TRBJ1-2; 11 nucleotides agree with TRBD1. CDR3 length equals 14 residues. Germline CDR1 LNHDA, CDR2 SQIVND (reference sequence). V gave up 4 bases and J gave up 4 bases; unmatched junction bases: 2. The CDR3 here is CASSRTGGFYGYTF. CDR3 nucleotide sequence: TGTGCCAGTAGTAGGACAGGGGGCTTCTATGGCTACACCTTC. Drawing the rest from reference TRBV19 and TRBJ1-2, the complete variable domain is DGGITQSPKYLFRKEGQNVTLSCEQNLNHDAMYWYRQDPGQGLRLIYYSQIVNDFQKGDIAEGYSVSREKKESFPLTVTSAQKNPTAFYLCASSRTGGFYGYTFGSGTRLTVV.

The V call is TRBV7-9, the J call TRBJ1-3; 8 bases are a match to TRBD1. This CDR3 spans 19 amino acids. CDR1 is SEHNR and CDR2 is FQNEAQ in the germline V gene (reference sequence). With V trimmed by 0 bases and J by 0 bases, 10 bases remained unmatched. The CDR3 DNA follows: TGTGCCAGCAGCTTAGCGGGTGGCCGGGACAGGACCTCTGGAAACACCATATATTTT. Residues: CASSLAGGRDRTSGNTIYF.

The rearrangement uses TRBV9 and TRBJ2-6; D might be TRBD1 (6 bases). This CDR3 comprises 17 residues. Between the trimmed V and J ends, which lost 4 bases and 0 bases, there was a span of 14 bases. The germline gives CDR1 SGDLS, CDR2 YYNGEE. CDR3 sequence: CASSIQTGRSGANVLTF. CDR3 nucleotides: TGTGCCAGCAGCATCCAAACAGGGCGCTCTGGGGCCAACGTCCTGACTTTC.

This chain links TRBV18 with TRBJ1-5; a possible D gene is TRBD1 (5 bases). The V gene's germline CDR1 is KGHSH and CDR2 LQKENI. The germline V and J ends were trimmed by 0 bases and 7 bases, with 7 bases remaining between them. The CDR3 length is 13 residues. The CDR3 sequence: CASSPPGLQPQHF. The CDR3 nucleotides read TGTGCCAGCTCACCACCGGGGCTCCAGCCCCAGCATTTT.

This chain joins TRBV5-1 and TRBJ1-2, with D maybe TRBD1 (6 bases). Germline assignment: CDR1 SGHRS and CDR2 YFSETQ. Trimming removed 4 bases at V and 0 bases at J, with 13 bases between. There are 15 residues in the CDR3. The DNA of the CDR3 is TGCGCCAGCAGCCCAGGACAGCTAGCTAACTATGGCTACACCTTC. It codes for CASSPGQLANYGYTF. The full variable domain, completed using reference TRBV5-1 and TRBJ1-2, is KAGVTQTPRYLIKTRGQQVTLSCSPISGHRSVSWYQQTPGQGLQFLFEYFSETQRNKGNFPGRFSGRQFSNSRSEMNVSTLELGDSALYLCASSPGQLANYGYTFGSGTRLTVV.

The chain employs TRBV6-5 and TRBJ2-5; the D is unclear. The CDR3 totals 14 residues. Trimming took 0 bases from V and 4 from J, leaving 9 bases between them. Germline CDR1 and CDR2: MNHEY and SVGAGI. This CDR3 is CASSYSNIVETQYF. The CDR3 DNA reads TGTGCCAGCAGTTACTCGAACATCGTAGAGACCCAGTACTTC.

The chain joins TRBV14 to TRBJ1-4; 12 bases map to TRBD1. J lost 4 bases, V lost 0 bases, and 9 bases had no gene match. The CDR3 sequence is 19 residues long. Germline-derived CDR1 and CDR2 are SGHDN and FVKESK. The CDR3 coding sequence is TGTGCCAGCAGCCAAGATGGGGACAGGGGGCTTGTTGGTAATGAAAAACTGTTTTTT. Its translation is CASSQDGDRGLVGNEKLFF. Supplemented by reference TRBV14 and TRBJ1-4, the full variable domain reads EAGVTQFPSHSVIEKGQTVTLRCDPISGHDNLYWYRRVMGKEIKFLLHFVKESKQDESGMPNNRFLAERTGGTYSTLKVQPAELEDSGVYFCASSQDGDRGLVGNEKLFFGSGTQLSVL.

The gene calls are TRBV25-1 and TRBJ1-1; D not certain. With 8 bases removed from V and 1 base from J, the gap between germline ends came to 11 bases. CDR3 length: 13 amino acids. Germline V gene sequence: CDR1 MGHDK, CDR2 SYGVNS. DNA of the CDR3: TGTGCCAGCGTGGGGTTGGGGAACACTGAAGCTTTCTTT. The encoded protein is CASVGLGNTEAFF. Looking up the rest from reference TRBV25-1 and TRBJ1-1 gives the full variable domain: EADIYQTPRYLVIGTGKKITLECSQTMGHDKMYWYQQDPGMELHLIHYSYGVNSTEKGDLSSESTVSRIRTEHFPLTLESARPSHTSQYLCASVGLGNTEAFFGQGTRLTVV.

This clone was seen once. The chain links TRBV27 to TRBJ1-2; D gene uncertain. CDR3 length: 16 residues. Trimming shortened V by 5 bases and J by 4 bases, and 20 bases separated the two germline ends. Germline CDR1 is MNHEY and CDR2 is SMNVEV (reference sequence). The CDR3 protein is CASSTLGRLSSYGYTF. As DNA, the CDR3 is TGTGCCAGCAGTACCTTGGGCAGGCTGTCCTCCTATGGCTACACCTTC.

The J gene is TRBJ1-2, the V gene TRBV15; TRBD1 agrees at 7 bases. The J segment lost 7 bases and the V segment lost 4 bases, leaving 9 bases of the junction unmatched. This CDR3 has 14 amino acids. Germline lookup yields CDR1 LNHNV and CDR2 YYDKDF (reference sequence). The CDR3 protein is CATSIRTTGSGYTF. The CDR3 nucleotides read TGTGCCACCAGCATACGAACGACAGGGTCTGGCTACACCTTC.

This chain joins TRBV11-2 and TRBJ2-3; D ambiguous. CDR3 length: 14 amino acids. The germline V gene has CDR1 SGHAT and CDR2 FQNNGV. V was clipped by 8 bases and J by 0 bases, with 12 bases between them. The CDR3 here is CASQVNPSTDTQYF. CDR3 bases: TGTGCCAGCCAAGTAAACCCTAGCACAGATACGCAGTATTTT.

CDR3 in DNA: TGTGCCAGCAATGGGCGATTGAGCTCCTACAATGAGCAGTTCTTC. Protein product: CASNGRLSSYNEQFF. The chain carries TRBV6-1 and TRBJ2-1; D unclear. V was clipped by 7 bases and J by 0 bases, with 13 bases between them. This CDR3 is built from 15 residues. CDR1 and CDR2 from the germline V gene are MNHNS and SASEGT.

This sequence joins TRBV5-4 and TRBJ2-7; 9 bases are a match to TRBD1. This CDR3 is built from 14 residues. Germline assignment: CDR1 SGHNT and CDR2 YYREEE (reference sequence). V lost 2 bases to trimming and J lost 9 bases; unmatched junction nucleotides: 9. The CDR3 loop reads CASSLGQGSLAQYF. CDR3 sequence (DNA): TGTGCCAGCAGCTTAGGACAGGGGAGTTTGGCGCAGTACTTC.

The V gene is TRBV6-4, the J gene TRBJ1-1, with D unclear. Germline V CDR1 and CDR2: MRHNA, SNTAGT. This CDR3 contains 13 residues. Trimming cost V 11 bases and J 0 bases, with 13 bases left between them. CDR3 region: CAYGLALNTEAFF. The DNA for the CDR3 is TGTGCCTACGGACTGGCATTGAACACTGAAGCTTTCTTT.

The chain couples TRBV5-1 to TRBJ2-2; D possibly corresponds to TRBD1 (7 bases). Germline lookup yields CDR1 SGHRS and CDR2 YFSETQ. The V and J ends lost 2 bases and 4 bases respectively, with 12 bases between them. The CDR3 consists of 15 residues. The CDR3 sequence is CASSLPGGFTGELFF. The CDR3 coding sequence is TGCGCCAGCAGCTTACCAGGGGGGTTCACCGGGGAGCTGTTTTTT.

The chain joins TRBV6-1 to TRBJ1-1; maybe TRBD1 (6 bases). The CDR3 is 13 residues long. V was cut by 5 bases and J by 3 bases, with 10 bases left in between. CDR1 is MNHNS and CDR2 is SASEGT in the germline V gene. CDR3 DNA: TGTGCCAGCAGTTCCCGGGGGCACACTGAAGCTTTCTTT. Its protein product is CASSSRGHTEAFF.